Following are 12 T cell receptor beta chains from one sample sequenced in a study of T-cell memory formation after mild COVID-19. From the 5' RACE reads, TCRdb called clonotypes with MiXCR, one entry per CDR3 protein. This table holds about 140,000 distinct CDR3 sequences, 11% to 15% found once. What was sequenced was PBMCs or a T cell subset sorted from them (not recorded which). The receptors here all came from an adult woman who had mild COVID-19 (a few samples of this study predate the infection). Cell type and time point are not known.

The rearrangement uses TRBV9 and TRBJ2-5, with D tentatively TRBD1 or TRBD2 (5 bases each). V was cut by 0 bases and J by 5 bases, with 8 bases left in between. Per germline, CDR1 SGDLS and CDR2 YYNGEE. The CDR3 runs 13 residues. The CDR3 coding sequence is TGTGCCAGCAGCGTAGGGGGACCGGAGACCCAGTACTTC. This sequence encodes CASSVGGPETQYF.

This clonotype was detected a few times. CDR3 sequence: CASSAVAGIDEQYF. As DNA, the CDR3 is TGTGCCAGCAGCGCAGTAGCGGGGATTGACGAGCAGTACTTC. The rearrangement uses TRBV7-9 and TRBJ2-7; TRBD2 matches at 8 bases. The CDR3 totals 14 residues. From germline, CDR1 is SEHNR and CDR2 FQNEAQ (reference sequence). V dropped 5 bases and J dropped 5; count of bases not matched to a gene: 8.

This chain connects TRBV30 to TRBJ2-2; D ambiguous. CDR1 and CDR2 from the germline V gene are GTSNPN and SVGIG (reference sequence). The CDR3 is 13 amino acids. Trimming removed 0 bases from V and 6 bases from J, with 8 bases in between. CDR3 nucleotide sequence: TGTGCCTGGAGTGTGTTAGAACCCGGGGAGCTGTTTTTT. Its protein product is CAWSVLEPGELFF.

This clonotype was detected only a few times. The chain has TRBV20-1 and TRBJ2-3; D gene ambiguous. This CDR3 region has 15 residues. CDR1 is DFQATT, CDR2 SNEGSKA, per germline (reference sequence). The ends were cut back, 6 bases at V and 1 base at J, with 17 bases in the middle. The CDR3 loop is CSATHYGRGTDTQYF. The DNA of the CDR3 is TGCAGTGCAACCCACTACGGACGCGGCACAGATACGCAGTATTTT.

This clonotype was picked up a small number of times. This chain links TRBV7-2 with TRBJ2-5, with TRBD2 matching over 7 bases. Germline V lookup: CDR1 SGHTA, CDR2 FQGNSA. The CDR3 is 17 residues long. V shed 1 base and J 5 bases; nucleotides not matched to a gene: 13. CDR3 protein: CASSLGFGGGLGETQYF. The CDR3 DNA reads TGTGCCAGCAGCTTAGGCTTCGGGGGAGGGCTCGGGGAGACCCAGTACTTC.

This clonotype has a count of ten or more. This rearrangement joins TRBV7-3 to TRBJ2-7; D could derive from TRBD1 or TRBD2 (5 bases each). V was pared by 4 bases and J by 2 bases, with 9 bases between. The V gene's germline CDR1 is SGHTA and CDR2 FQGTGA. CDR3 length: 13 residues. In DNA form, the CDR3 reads TGTGCCAGCAGCTCGGGGACGACCTACGAGCAGTACTTC. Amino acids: CASSSGTTYEQYF.

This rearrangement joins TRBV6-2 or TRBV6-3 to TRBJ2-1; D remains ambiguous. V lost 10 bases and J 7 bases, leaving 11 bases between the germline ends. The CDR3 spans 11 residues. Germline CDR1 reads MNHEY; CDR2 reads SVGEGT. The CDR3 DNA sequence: TGTGCCACGGCAAATGGGAATGAGCAGTTCTTC. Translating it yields CATANGNEQFF.

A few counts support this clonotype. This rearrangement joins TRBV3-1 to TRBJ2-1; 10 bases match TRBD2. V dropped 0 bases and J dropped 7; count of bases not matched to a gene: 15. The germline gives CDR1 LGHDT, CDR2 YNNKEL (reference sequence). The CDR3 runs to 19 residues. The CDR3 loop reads CASSQDRPSGGPGRNEQFF. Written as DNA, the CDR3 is TGTGCCAGCAGCCAAGATAGACCTAGCGGGGGCCCGGGTAGGAATGAGCAGTTCTTC.

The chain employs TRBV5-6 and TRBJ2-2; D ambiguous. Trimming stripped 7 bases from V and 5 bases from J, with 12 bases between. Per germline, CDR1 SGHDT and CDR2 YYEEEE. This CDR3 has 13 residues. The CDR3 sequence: CASSVLGTGELFF. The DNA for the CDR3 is TGTGCCAGCTCGGTTTTGGGGACCGGGGAGCTGTTTTTT.

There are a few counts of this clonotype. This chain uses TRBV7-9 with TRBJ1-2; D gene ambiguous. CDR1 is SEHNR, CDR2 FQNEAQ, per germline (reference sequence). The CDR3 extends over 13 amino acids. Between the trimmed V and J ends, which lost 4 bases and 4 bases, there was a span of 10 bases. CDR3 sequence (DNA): TGTGCCAGCAGCTCGGGAGGGTTCTATGGCTACACCTTC. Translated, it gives CASSSGGFYGYTF. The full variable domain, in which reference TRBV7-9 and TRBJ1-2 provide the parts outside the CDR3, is DTGVSQNPRHKITKRGQNVTFRCDPISEHNRLYWYRQTLGQGPEFLTYFQNEAQLEKSRLLSDRFSAERPKGSFSTLEIQRTEQGDSAMYLCASSSGGFYGYTFGSGTRLTVV.

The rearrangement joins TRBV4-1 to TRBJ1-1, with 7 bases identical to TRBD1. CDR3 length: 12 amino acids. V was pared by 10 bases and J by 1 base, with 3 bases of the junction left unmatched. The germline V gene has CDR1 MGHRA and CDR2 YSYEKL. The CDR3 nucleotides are TGCGCCACGGGGACAGCGAACACTGAAGCTTTCTTT. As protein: CATGTANTEAFF.

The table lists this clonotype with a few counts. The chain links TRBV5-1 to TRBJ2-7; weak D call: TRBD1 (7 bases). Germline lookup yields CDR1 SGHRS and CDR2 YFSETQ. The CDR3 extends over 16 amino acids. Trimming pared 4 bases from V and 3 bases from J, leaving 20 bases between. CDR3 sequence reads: CASSNDQGGPLYEQYF. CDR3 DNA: TGCGCCAGCAGCAACGACCAGGGGGGTCCCCTCTACGAGCAGTACTTC.